These 12 T cell receptor beta chains share one sample of origin, sequenced in a study of CD8+CD57+ T cells in acquired aplastic anemia. Genomic DNA provided the template from which TCR beta VDJ and CDR3 profiles were obtained. One entry per CDR3 protein results from TCRdb running MiXCR on the reads. Among roughly 290,000 distinct CDR3 sequences listed, under 60% were seen once. Sequenced patients had shown CD8+CD57+ cell expansion by flow cytometry. Input material: sorted CD4+, CD8+, or CD8+CD57+ T cells (not recorded which) from PBMCs. These receptors were collected from a human donor with aplastic anemia.

This clonotype showed up many times. The V call is TRBV2, the J call TRBJ1-5; a weak D match, TRBD1 (6 bases). CDR3 length: 15 amino acids. Germline V gene data show CDR1 as SNHLY and CDR2 as FYNNEI. V lost 4 bases and J 4 bases, leaving 14 bases between the germline ends. CDR3 loop: CASSGLGGGNQPQHF. CDR3 sequence (DNA): TGTGCCAGCAGTGGTTTAGGGGGAGGGAATCAGCCCCAGCATTTT.

V is TRBV12-3 or TRBV12-4 and J is TRBJ1-2, with no clear D. The ends were cut back, 6 bases at V and 8 bases at J, with 13 bases in the middle. This CDR3 spans 12 amino acids. CDR3 loop: CASSHGARGYTF. The CDR3 DNA reads as TGTGCCAGCAGCCATGGAGCTCGAGGCTACACCTTC.

This chain uses TRBV12-3 or TRBV12-4 with TRBJ2-7; possible D gene TRBD2, 5 bases. The CDR3 contains 13 residues. CDR3 sequence: CASVRQSSYEQYF. For the CDR3, the DNA is TGTGCTAGCGTACGGCAGAGCTCCTACGAGCAGTACTTC.

This clonotype was detected ten times or more. The chain carries TRBV4-2 and TRBJ2-5, with 7 nucleotides matching TRBD2. There are 16 residues in the CDR3. The germline V gene has CDR1 LGHNA and CDR2 YNFKEQ. The junction had 6 bases not matched to a gene; V was cut back by 0 bases and J by 2 bases. The CDR3 is CASSQDRASGQETQYF. In DNA, the CDR3 is TGTGCCAGCAGCCAAGATAGGGCTAGCGGACAAGAGACCCAGTACTTC.

The rearrangement links TRBV5-4 to TRBJ1-1; no definite D call. With 1 base removed from V and 10 bases from J, the gap between germline ends came to 11 bases. CDR3 length: 12 amino acids. Germline CDR1 SGHNT, CDR2 YYREEE (reference sequence). CDR3 bases: TGTGCCAGCAGCTTGAAGGGCCTGGTAGCTTTCTTT. Translation gives CASSLKGLVAFF.

This clonotype was found many times. This chain uses TRBV12-3 or TRBV12-4 with TRBJ1-1, with D unresolved. This CDR3 contains 11 residues. Trimming pared 7 bases from V and 8 bases from J, leaving 11 bases between. The DNA for the CDR3 is TGTGCCAGCATTAATGATGTAGAAGCTTTCTTT. Residues: CASINDVEAFF.

The chain joins TRBV12-3 or TRBV12-4 to TRBJ1-3, with D unresolved. The CDR3 is 14 amino acids. The germline V and J ends were trimmed by 8 bases and 0 bases, with 11 bases remaining between them. The CDR3, as DNA: TGTGCCAGCCGTCGGACGACCTCTGGAAACACCATATATTTT. It codes for CASRRTTSGNTIYF.

This clonotype was seen more than once but under ten times. One base away lies a much larger clone, so this may be a sequencing read error. The rearrangement uses TRBV6-5 and TRBJ2-7; perhaps TRBD1 as D (6 bases). The V end was cut by 5 bases, the J end by 3 bases, with 14 bases between. This CDR3 comprises 14 residues. The germline gives CDR1 MNHEY, CDR2 SVGAGI. The CDR3 bases are TGTGCCAGCAGTCCCGGGACACCAGGCTACGAGCAGTACTTC. As protein: CASSPGTPGYEQYF.

This clonotype was recorded at least ten times. V and J are TRBV9 and TRBJ2-1; perhaps TRBD2 as D (6 bases). Germline-derived CDR1 and CDR2 are SGDLS and YYNGEE. V lost 4 bases to trimming and J lost 4 bases, with 15 bases between them. The CDR3 contains 15 residues. The CDR3 reads CASSPRGSGYNEQFF. For the CDR3, the DNA is TGTGCCAGCAGCCCTCGGGGGAGTGGGTACAATGAGCAGTTCTTC.

The rearrangement links TRBV5-6 to TRBJ1-6, with D possibly being TRBD1 (6 bases). The CDR3 runs to 15 residues. V lost 3 bases and J 7 bases, leaving 14 bases between the germline ends. Germline assignment: CDR1 SGHDT and CDR2 YYEEEE. DNA of the CDR3: TGTGCCAGCAGCTCAGCCCCCAGGGGCAATTCACCCCTCCACTTT. Amino acids: CASSSAPRGNSPLHF.

On this clonotype itself: Without the conserved terminal phenylalanine or tryptophan, this CDR3 likely stems from a read error. V and J are TRBV10-3 and TRBJ2-2, with 12 nucleotides matching TRBD1. V shed 6 bases and J 11 bases; nucleotides not matched to a gene: 7. This CDR3 is 14 amino acids long. Germline CDR1 is ENHRY and CDR2 is SYGVKD. Here the CDR3 DNA reads TGTGCCATCAGGGGACAGGGGGCCGTCGGAGAGCTGTTTTCT. This translates into CAIRGQGAVGELFS.

The chain carries TRBV5-1 and TRBJ2-7; D remains unclear. Deletions cut 0 bases from V and 0 bases from J, with 10 bases between. This CDR3 comprises 15 residues. The germline gives CDR1 SGHRS, CDR2 YFSETQ. CDR3: CASSLEAVDSYEQYF. In nucleotides, the CDR3 is TGCGCCAGCAGCTTGGAGGCAGTGGACTCCTACGAGCAGTACTTC.